The next 15 T cell receptor beta chains were all read from a single sample in a study of CD8+ T cells in alopecia areata. Extraction and reverse transcription of RNA yielded cDNA as the sequencing template. Some clones are missing from TCRdb's copy, which holds only in-frame ones; the method was immunoSEQ multiplex PCR. The table includes about 200,000 clones, 55% to 70% detected once. Treatment in this sample: oral pan-JAK inhibitor, 5-10 mg twice daily. The sequences come from CD4+ T cells sorted from blood, collected at week 4, from a patient treated with tofacitinib. All receptors come from a human donor with alopecia areata.

This chain joins TRBV6-5 and TRBJ2-1, with TRBD2 matching 8 bases. With 2 bases clipped from V and 4 bases from J, the junction kept 4 bases outside the gene matches. The CDR3 has 15 residues. The germline V gene has CDR1 MNHEY and CDR2 SVGAGI. In DNA, the CDR3 is TGTGCCAGCAGTTACCTGGGACTAGATTACAATGAGCAGTTCTTC. Translating it yields CASSYLGLDYNEQFF.

The chain uses TRBV29-1 and TRBJ2-5; D not certain. CDR1 is SQVTM, CDR2 ANQGSEA, per germline. CDR3 length equals 11 residues. Deletions cut 3 bases from V and 5 bases from J, with 7 bases between. The CDR3, as DNA: TGCAGCGTTGATCGGTCGGAGACCCAGTACTTC. As protein: CSVDRSETQYF.

This rearrangement joins TRBV7-2 to TRBJ1-1, with a tentative D call TRBD1 (6 bases). This CDR3 contains 13 residues. CDR1 and CDR2 from the germline V gene are SGHTA and FQGNSA. With 3 bases removed from V and 1 base from J, the gap between germline ends came to 6 bases. CDR3 residues: CASSLGQNTEAFF. The CDR3 coding sequence is TGTGCCAGCAGCTTGGGACAGAACACTGAAGCTTTCTTT.

This clone has just a few counts. The chain couples TRBV7-8 to TRBJ1-5; TRBD1 is a possible D gene (5 bases). CDR3 length: 15 residues. V was trimmed by 8 bases and J by 3 bases, leaving 17 bases between them. Germline V gene data show CDR1 as SGHVS and CDR2 as FQNEAQ. CDR3: CASGWGGRINQPQHF. Here the CDR3 DNA reads TGTGCCAGCGGATGGGGGGGGAGAATCAATCAGCCCCAGCATTTT. The variable domain in full, completed from reference TRBV7-8 and TRBJ1-5, reads GAGVSQSPRYKVAKRGQDVALRCDPISGHVSLFWYQQALGQGPEFLTYFQNEAQLDKSGLPSDRFFAERPEGSVSTLKIQRTQQEDSAVYLCASGWGGRINQPQHFGDGTRLSIL.

V gene TRBV27 combines with J gene TRBJ2-7; tentatively, D is TRBD2 (5 bases). V was shortened by 7 bases and J by 3 bases, with 10 bases between the two germline ends. Germline-derived CDR1 and CDR2 are MNHEY and SMNVEV (reference sequence). This CDR3 has 12 amino acids. The CDR3 DNA is TGTGCCAGCAAGGTGCGGGTCTACGAGCAGTACTTC. Amino acids: CASKVRVYEQYF.

V and J are TRBV4-1 and TRBJ2-5, with TRBD2 as a possible D gene (6 bases). V was shortened by 2 bases and J by 2 bases, with 21 bases between the two germline ends. The CDR3 is 18 amino acids. CDR1 is MGHRA, CDR2 YSYEKL, per germline. CDR3 in DNA: TGCGCCAGCAGCCAAAGTCTTGGTCGGTGGGGGGTTCAAGAGACCCAGTACTTC. It codes for CASSQSLGRWGVQETQYF.

The V call is TRBV5-6, the J call TRBJ2-1, with 10 bases identical to TRBD2. This CDR3 comprises 17 residues. The germline gives CDR1 SGHDT, CDR2 YYEEEE. Losses at the gene ends were 1 base for V and 2 bases for J; bases not matched to a gene: 6. CDR3 in amino acids: CASSLILAGEAYNEQFF. CDR3 nucleotide sequence: TGTGCCAGCAGCTTGATTCTAGCGGGGGAGGCCTACAATGAGCAGTTCTTC.

There are a few counts of this clone. V gene TRBV30 combines with J gene TRBJ1-1, with TRBD1 matching over 10 bases. V trimming: 3 bases; J trimming: 7 bases; junction bases outside the gene matches: 11. Germline V gene data show CDR1 as GTSNPN and CDR2 as SVGIG (reference sequence). There are 15 residues in the CDR3. The DNA for the CDR3 is TGTGCCTGGAGACACCCGGGACAGGGGCGATTTGAAGCTTTCTTT. Translation gives CAWRHPGQGRFEAFF.

This clone was seen a handful of times. The V and J genes are TRBV7-9 and TRBJ1-1; D remains ambiguous. Trimming took 2 bases from V and 0 from J, leaving 4 bases between them. CDR1 is SEHNR, CDR2 FQNEAQ, per germline (reference sequence). The CDR3 totals 13 residues. CDR3 nucleotide sequence: TGTGCCAGCAGCTTAAACGTGAACACTGAAGCTTTCTTT. Translating it yields CASSLNVNTEAFF.

This sequence joins TRBV2 and TRBJ1-2; 7 nucleotides match TRBD1. This CDR3 comprises 14 residues. Germline V gene data show CDR1 as SNHLY and CDR2 as FYNNEI. The V gene end was trimmed by 6 bases and the J gene end by 0 bases; junction bases not matched to a gene: 4. CDR3 in amino acids: CASRRDSSNYGYTF. The CDR3 DNA follows: TGTGCCAGCAGAAGGGACAGTTCTAACTATGGCTACACCTTC.

The chain couples TRBV19 to TRBJ1-1; D not certain. The CDR3 is 15 residues long. Germline assignment: CDR1 LNHDA and CDR2 SQIVND (reference sequence). Trimming cost V 1 base and J 2 bases, with 11 bases left between them. The CDR3 loop reads CASSIGAGSNTEAFF. CDR3 in DNA: TGTGCCAGTAGTATAGGAGCGGGATCAAACACTGAAGCTTTCTTT.

The rearrangement joins TRBV10-2 to TRBJ1-5, with D tentatively TRBD1 (5 bases). The ends were cut back, 7 bases at V and 0 bases at J, with 13 bases in the middle. CDR1 WSHSY and CDR2 SAAADI come from the germline V gene. The CDR3 length is 15 residues. CDR3 loop: CASKPTAHSNQPQHF. CDR3 DNA sequence: TGCGCCAGCAAACCGACAGCCCATAGCAATCAGCCCCAGCATTTT.

The chain combines TRBV30 with TRBJ1-1; 7 nucleotides agree with TRBD1. The CDR3 covers 14 residues. Trimming at V came to 5 bases and at J to 1 base, leaving 7 bases not matched to a gene. Germline CDR1 reads GTSNPN; CDR2 reads SVGIG (reference sequence). The CDR3 here is CAWVPGTANTEAFF. Written as DNA, the CDR3 is TGTGCCTGGGTCCCGGGGACAGCGAACACTGAAGCTTTCTTT.

CDR3 DNA sequence: TGTGCCAGCACGACGCGGGGCCAGGGCACCGGGGAGCTGTTTTTT. Translated, it gives CASTTRGQGTGELFF. The chain links TRBV2 to TRBJ2-2; D perhaps matches TRBD2 (6 bases). CDR3 length: 15 residues. V was cut by 7 bases and J by 4 bases, with 16 bases left in between. Germline V gene data show CDR1 as SNHLY and CDR2 as FYNNEI.

This chain uses TRBV2 with TRBJ2-5; no reliable D call. V was shortened by 4 bases and J by 5 bases, with 8 bases between the two germline ends. CDR1 and CDR2 from the germline V gene are SNHLY and FYNNEI. The CDR3 is 12 amino acids. The CDR3 reads CASSAFDETQYF. CDR3 sequence (DNA): TGTGCCAGCAGTGCTTTTGATGAGACCCAGTACTTC.